One sample yielded the 29 T cell receptor beta chains listed below, sequenced in a study of regulatory T cells in long-lasting Graves disease (dated by TCRdb to 2020 to 2022). The sample's time point label is to be understood as: newly diagnosed GD, antithyroid drugs for less than 3 months. RNA was extracted from PBMCs in TRIzol for both TCR sequencing and RNA sequencing. The library was made by multiplex PCR. Sequencer: Illumina HiSeq 4000. TCR beta libraries were built with iRepertoire HTBI primers and Arm-PCR amplification of CDR3 regions. The public reads were run again by TCRdb, first through fastp at Q25 and then through MiXCR, and only productive beta chains were kept. Every CDR3 protein is listed once, alongside the most common genes and DNA of its rows. A total of 370,000 or so distinct CDR3 sequences appear in this sample, 15% to 20% of them only once. Together, the top ten hold just over 20% of the sample.

The sample was also reused in another study, on T cells in Graves' hyperthyroidism and ophthalmopathy.

The starting material was peripheral blood mononuclear cells (PBMCs), obtained at new diagnosis, from a patient treated with antithyroid drugs. The source is a woman under 30 with Graves disease. Donor details come from another sample of the same person, matched by shared clones.

This clonotype came up many times. In nucleotides, the CDR3 is TGTGCCAGCAGTTTCGCGGGTCTAACATACGAGCAGTACTTC. Translation: CASSFAGLTYEQYF. The chain recombines TRBV12-3 or TRBV12-4 with TRBJ2-7; D might be TRBD2 (5 bases). The CDR3 sequence is 14 residues long. V dropped 3 bases and J dropped 4 bases, with 13 bases sitting between them.

This chain links TRBV9 with TRBJ2-7, with a tentative D call TRBD2 (6 bases). CDR1 is SGDLS, CDR2 YYNGEE, per germline. The CDR3 is made up of 15 amino acids. The V end was cut by 3 bases, the J end by 5 bases, with 18 bases between. In nucleotides, the CDR3 is TGTGCCAGCAGCGCCCAGGGACTCCCCAAGAACGAGCAGTACTTC. Protein: CASSAQGLPKNEQYF.

The chain combines TRBV10-1 with TRBJ2-3; 11 bases line up with TRBD2. V was clipped by 3 bases and J by 4 bases; unmatched bases: 6. The CDR3 extends over 16 amino acids. CDR1 is WNHNN and CDR2 is SYGVQD in the germline V gene (reference sequence). CDR3 DNA: TGCGCCAGCAGTGACCTTACTAGCGGGAGTTCAGATACGCAGTATTTT. Residues: CASSDLTSGSSDTQYF.

In regard to this clonotype: One end of the junction is discordant with germline, which a read error may explain. The gene calls are TRBV6-1 and TRBJ1-6; D is possibly TRBD1 (6 bases). The CDR3 consists of 15 residues. CDR1 is MNHNS and CDR2 is SASEGT in the germline V gene. CDR3 DNA: TGCGCCAGCAGTGTTGGCAGGGGTAATAATTCACCCCTCCACTTT. It translates to CASSVGRGNNSPLHF.

Ten or more counts support this clonotype. The chain uses TRBV5-1 and TRBJ2-1; D call uncertain. The germline CDR1 and CDR2 sequences are SGHRS and YFSETQ. This CDR3 region has 17 residues. V gave up 2 bases and J gave up 2 bases, with 17 bases separating them. The CDR3 region has the DNA TGCGCCAGCAGCTTCGCCCCGGCGCCGGATACCTACAATGAGCAGTTCTTC. It codes for CASSFAPAPDTYNEQFF.

The rearrangement uses TRBV20-1 and TRBJ2-7; 9 bases fit TRBD2. J lost 3 bases, V lost 1 base, and 4 bases had no gene match. The CDR3 contains 14 residues. Germline V CDR1 and CDR2: DFQATT, SNEGSKA (reference sequence). The CDR3 spells CSARGGTSIYEQYF. For the CDR3, the DNA is TGCAGTGCTAGAGGCGGGACTAGCATCTACGAGCAGTACTTC.

With respect to this clonotype: Its ends do not fully match the called genes, so a read error is possible. The chain couples TRBV29-1 to TRBJ2-5; TRBD1 is a possible D gene (6 bases). Germline V gene data show CDR1 as SQVTM and CDR2 as ANQGSEA. The CDR3 extends over 13 amino acids. The CDR3 spells CSVDSSRGNEQCF. CDR3 coding DNA: TGCAGCGTTGACTCTTCCAGGGGTAACGAGCAGTGCTTC.

This clonotype was counted ten times or more. This rearrangement joins TRBV28 to TRBJ1-6; 9 positions agree with TRBD1. This CDR3 region has 15 residues. Germline assignment: CDR1 MDHEN and CDR2 SYDVKM. The ends lost 4 bases at V and 5 bases at J; junction bases unmatched: 3. The CDR3 DNA reads TGTGCCAGCAGTTGGGGGGACAGGGATAATTCACCCCTCCACTTT. Its translation is CASSWGDRDNSPLHF.

As regards this clonotype: The limits of the CDR3 on the DNA are not certain, so only TCRdb's listed CDR3 is given. The chain has TRBV30 and TRBJ1-1; the DNA was not compared with TRBD1, the D call given in the table. The CDR3 extends over 13 residues, inclusive of both ends. CDR1 GTSNPN and CDR2 SVGIG come from the germline V gene (reference sequence). The CDR3 loop reads CAWTWAWGTEASF.

The V call is TRBV6-1, the J call TRBJ2-7; 9 bases are shared with TRBD2. CDR1 is MNHNS, CDR2 SASEGT, per germline. The CDR3 covers 18 residues. J was trimmed by 1 base and V by 10 bases; bases with no gene match: 20. The CDR3 region has the DNA TGTGCCACCAGGGGACCGGGACTAGCCGTTTCCGGGTCCTACGAGCAGTACTTC. Protein product: CATRGPGLAVSGSYEQYF.

The V and J genes are TRBV3-1 and TRBJ1-6; 9 bases are a match to TRBD1. V dropped 3 bases and J dropped 7; count of bases not matched to a gene: 1. CDR1 is LGHDT and CDR2 is YNNKEL in the germline V gene (reference sequence). This CDR3 is built from 14 residues. The CDR3 bases are TGTGCCAGCAGCCAGGGGACAGGGAATTCACCCCTCCACTTT. It yields the protein CASSQGTGNSPLHF.

This clonotype showed up many times. The chain carries TRBV2 and TRBJ2-7; D gene unclear. Trimming pared 6 bases from V and 3 bases from J, leaving 12 bases between. The CDR3 covers 13 residues. Germline CDR1 SNHLY, CDR2 FYNNEI. DNA for the CDR3: TGTGCCAGCAGGTGGGCAGAGGACTACGAGCAGTACTTC. Translation: CASRWAEDYEQYF.

This clonotype was counted at least ten times. The V and J genes are TRBV3-1 and TRBJ2-3, with TRBD2 matching 11 bases. CDR3 length: 17 amino acids. The germline V gene encodes CDR1 LGHDT and CDR2 YNNKEL (reference sequence). V was pared by 1 base and J by 2 bases, with 5 bases of the junction left unmatched. The CDR3 region has the DNA TGTGCCAGCAGCCAAGGCCGACTAGCGGGGCCCACAGATACGCAGTATTTT. Its translation is CASSQGRLAGPTDTQYF.

This clonotype was detected many times. The chain recombines TRBV6-1 with TRBJ2-7; D assignment may be TRBD1 or TRBD2 (5 bases each). Looked up from germline, CDR1 is MNHNS and CDR2 is SASEGT. CDR3 length equals 13 residues. Trimming took off 8 bases at V and 2 bases at J, with 13 bases between the two ends. This chain's CDR3 is CASARDGTYEQYF. The DNA of the CDR3 is TGTGCCAGCGCCCGGGACGGTACCTACGAGCAGTACTTC.

This clonotype was recorded many times. The chain couples TRBV3-1 to TRBJ2-2; D call uncertain. The CDR3 extends over 13 amino acids. Germline CDR1 is LGHDT and CDR2 is YNNKEL (reference sequence). V lost 2 bases to trimming and J lost 5 bases, with 6 bases between them. CDR3 loop: CASSQRMTGELFF. CDR3 coding DNA: TGTGCCAGCAGCCAAAGGATGACCGGGGAGCTGTTTTTT.

This clonotype was detected ten times or more. J is TRBJ1-3 and V is TRBV11-2; D ambiguous. V was clipped by 1 base and J by 7 bases, with 8 bases between them. The CDR3 totals 13 residues. Germline V lookup: CDR1 SGHAT, CDR2 FQNNGV. CDR3: CASSLVLRNTIYF. For the CDR3, the DNA is TGTGCCAGCAGCTTAGTCCTACGGAACACCATATATTTT.

This clonotype was counted ten times or more. Here the CDR3 DNA reads TGCGCCAGCAGCTTGGATCCCGGGGCCAACGTCCTGACTTTC. This gives the protein CASSLDPGANVLTF. The J gene is TRBJ2-6, the V gene TRBV5-1; D is uncertain. This CDR3 has 14 residues. Per germline, CDR1 SGHRS and CDR2 YFSETQ. V lost 0 bases and J lost 4, with 5 bases in between.

The J gene is TRBJ2-3, the V gene TRBV10-2; no clear D gene. Germline V gives CDR1 WSHSY, CDR2 SAAADI. Trimming cost V 1 base and J 6 bases, with 5 bases left between them. The CDR3 has 12 residues. CDR3 in DNA: TGCGCCAGCAGTGAGTGGGTCGATACGCAGTATTTT. Its protein is CASSEWVDTQYF.

This clonotype was counted ten times or more. This chain links TRBV30 with TRBJ1-4; D perhaps matches TRBD1 (5 bases). This CDR3 is 13 amino acids long. The germline V and J ends were trimmed by 5 bases and 5 bases, with 12 bases remaining between them. Germline V gene data show CDR1 as GTSNPN and CDR2 as SVGIG (reference sequence). DNA for the CDR3: TGTGCCTGGGTGGACAACCCGAATGAAAAACTGTTTTTT. Its protein product is CAWVDNPNEKLFF. The variable domain in full, completed from reference TRBV30 and TRBJ1-4, reads SQTIHQWPATLVQPVGSPLSLECTVEGTSNPNLYWYRQAAGRGLQLLFYSVGIGQISSEVPQNLSASRPQDRQFILSSKKLLLSDSGFYLCAWVDNPNEKLFFGSGTQLSVL.

The table lists this clonotype with a few counts. This chain links TRBV5-4 with TRBJ2-3, with D perhaps TRBD2 (5 bases). The CDR3 sequence is 15 residues long. V gave up 0 bases and J gave up 0 bases, with 8 bases separating them. Germline V lookup: CDR1 SGHNT, CDR2 YYREEE (reference sequence). The CDR3, as DNA: TGTGCCAGCAGCTTGGGAGGGAAAAGCACAGATACGCAGTATTTT. It yields the protein CASSLGGKSTDTQYF.

This clonotype was counted many times. The rearrangement uses TRBV2 and TRBJ1-4, with 9 nucleotides matching TRBD1. Losses at the gene ends were 4 bases for V and 5 bases for J; bases not matched to a gene: 5. Per the germline V gene, CDR1 is SNHLY and CDR2 is FYNNEI. The length of the CDR3 is 15 residues. For the CDR3, the DNA is TGTGCCAGCAGTGGGGGACAGGGACAGAATGAAAAACTGTTTTTT. Translated: CASSGGQGQNEKLFF. The variable domain in full, with the rest retrieved from reference TRBV2 and TRBJ1-4, is EPEVTQTPSHQVTQMGQEVILRCVPISNHLYFYWYRQILGQKVEFLVSFYNNEISEKSEIFDDQFSVERPDGSNFTLKIRSTKLEDSAMYFCASSGGQGQNEKLFFGSGTQLSVL.

In the case of this clonotype: This may be a read error, as it is one base from a much larger clone. This rearrangement joins TRBV28 to TRBJ2-5, with TRBD2 matching over 9 bases. The CDR3 extends over 17 amino acids. Germline loops: CDR1 MDHEN, CDR2 SYDVKM. V dropped 8 bases and J dropped 11; count of bases not matched to a gene: 24. CDR3 in DNA: TGTGCCAGCGCTAACCGTGGGCGGGGGGGACCCAACAATGAGCAGTACTTC. Translated, it gives CASANRGRGGPNNEQYF.

This clonotype occurred a few times. The V and J genes are TRBV10-3 and TRBJ2-7, with 8 positions matching TRBD1. The CDR3 length is 13 residues. V lost 10 bases, J lost 5 bases, and 10 bases stayed unmatched. Looked up from germline, CDR1 is ENHRY and CDR2 is SYGVKD. CDR3 loop: CATGQGVAHEQYF. CDR3 nucleotide sequence: TGTGCCACAGGACAGGGTGTAGCACACGAGCAGTACTTC.

This clonotype was picked up many times. Mismatch with germline at one junction end may stem from a read error. The V gene is TRBV5-1, the J gene TRBJ2-1; 11 bases fit TRBD2. There are 17 residues in the CDR3. Germline values: CDR1 SGHRS, CDR2 YFSETQ. The CDR3 bases are TGTGCCAGCAGCCATCGACTAGCGGGACGATCCTACAATGAGCAGTTCTTC. It translates to CASSHRLAGRSYNEQFF.

This clonotype came up many times. The rearrangement uses TRBV5-1 and TRBJ2-7; D is undetermined. Germline V gene data show CDR1 as SGHRS and CDR2 as YFSETQ. The CDR3 runs 14 residues. V lost 5 bases, J lost 1 base, and 13 bases lay in between. The CDR3 nucleotides read TGCGCCAGCAGGTCGTCCAGTCTGTCCTACGAGCAGTACTTC. Its protein product is CASRSSSLSYEQYF.

This chain uses TRBV5-1 with TRBJ2-7; possible D gene TRBD1, 6 bases. Trimming pared 6 bases from V and 3 bases from J, leaving 13 bases between. CDR1 is SGHRS and CDR2 is YFSETQ in the germline V gene. CDR3 length equals 13 residues. CDR3 nucleotides: TGCGCCAGCATGCAGGGGTTCGGCTACGAGCAGTACTTC. Amino acid sequence: CASMQGFGYEQYF.

In its sample, this clonotype was seen many times. This chain connects TRBV30 to TRBJ1-5, with unresolved D. The ends were cut back, 1 base at V and 4 bases at J, with 8 bases in the middle. This CDR3 contains 13 residues. Germline-derived CDR1 and CDR2 are GTSNPN and SVGIG (reference sequence). The CDR3: CAWSAMGNQPQHF. The CDR3 region has the DNA TGTGCCTGGAGTGCTATGGGGAATCAGCCCCAGCATTTT.

This chain links TRBV6-2 or TRBV6-3 with TRBJ1-5, with a weak D call TRBD1 (6 bases). CDR1 and CDR2 from the germline V gene are MNHEY and SVGEGT. This CDR3 contains 15 residues. V lost 5 bases, J lost 2 bases, and 13 bases lay in between. CDR3 nucleotides: TGTGCCAGCAGTCACAGGGACGGTGGCAATCAGCCCCAGCATTTT. It is translated as CASSHRDGGNQPQHF.

This clonotype has ten or more counts. The CDR3 DNA sequence: TGTGCCAGCAGTTACCACTCGGGGAGATCGGACAGGGGAAGCAATCAGCCCCAGCATTTT. It is translated as CASSYHSGRSDRGSNQPQHF. This sequence joins TRBV6-7 and TRBJ1-5, with TRBD1 matching over 9 bases. TRBV6-7 is marked as an open reading frame, function uncertain. The CDR3 covers 20 residues. Losses at the gene ends were 2 bases for V and 1 base for J; bases not matched to a gene: 15.